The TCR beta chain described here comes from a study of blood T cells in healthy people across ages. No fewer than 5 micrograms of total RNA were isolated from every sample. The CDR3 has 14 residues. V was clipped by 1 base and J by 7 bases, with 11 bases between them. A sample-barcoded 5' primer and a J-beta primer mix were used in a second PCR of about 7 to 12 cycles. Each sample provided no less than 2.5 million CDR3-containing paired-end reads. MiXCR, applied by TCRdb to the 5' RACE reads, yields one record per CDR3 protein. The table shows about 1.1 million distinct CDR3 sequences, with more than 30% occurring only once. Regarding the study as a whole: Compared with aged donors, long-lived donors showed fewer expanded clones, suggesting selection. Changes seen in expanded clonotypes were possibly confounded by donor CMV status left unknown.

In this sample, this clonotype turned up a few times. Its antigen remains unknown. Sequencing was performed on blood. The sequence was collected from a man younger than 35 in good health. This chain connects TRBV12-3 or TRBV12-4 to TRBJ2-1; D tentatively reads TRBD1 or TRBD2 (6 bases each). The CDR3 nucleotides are TGTGCCAGCAGTTTAGGGGGGGCGGCAAATGAGCAGTTCTTC. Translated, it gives CASSLGGAANEQFF.